These 17 T cell receptor beta chains originate from one sample sequenced in a study of blood T cell repertoires in COVID-19. Generated by immunoSEQ multiplex PCR, the TCRdb table keeps only in-frame clones and is missing some. The sample has around 120,000 clones; approximately 68% are singletons. Sequencing was carried out using peripheral blood. Receptors were obtained from a woman between 65 and 79 years old with acute or convalescent COVID-19.

This clone was observed a handful of times. This rearrangement joins TRBV14 to TRBJ1-2, with D unresolved. The CDR3 runs 14 residues. Per germline, CDR1 SGHDN and CDR2 FVKESK. V shed 0 bases and J shed 8 bases, with 13 bases lying between them. CDR3 residues: CASSQDHWRSGYTF. The CDR3 region has the DNA TGTGCCAGCAGCCAAGATCATTGGCGGAGCGGCTACACCTTC.

The DNA for the CDR3 is TGCGCCAGCAGCCAAGTGGGTGCGGAGAATGAGCAGTTCTTC. As protein: CASSQVGAENEQFF. The chain combines TRBV4-1 with TRBJ2-1; no reliable D call. The germline V gene encodes CDR1 MGHRA and CDR2 YSYEKL. CDR3 length: 14 residues. Trimming shortened V by 1 base and J by 7 bases, and 11 bases separated the two germline ends.

The chain recombines TRBV5-4 with TRBJ2-2; the match to TRBD2 covers 9 bases. Germline values: CDR1 SGHNT, CDR2 YYREEE (reference sequence). Trimming removed 4 bases from V and 4 bases from J; junction bases left unmatched: 8. The CDR3 has 16 amino acids. This chain's CDR3 is CASSPGVAGVTGELFF. CDR3 sequence (DNA): TGTGCCAGCAGCCCCGGGGTAGCGGGAGTCACCGGGGAGCTGTTTTTT. The full variable domain, its missing parts supplied by reference TRBV5-4 and TRBJ2-2, is ETGVTQSPTHLIKTRGQQVTLRCSSQSGHNTVSWYQQALGQGPQFIFQYYREEENGRGNFPPRFSGLQFPNYSSELNVNALELDDSALYLCASSPGVAGVTGELFFGEGSRLTVL.

The V and J genes are TRBV6-6 and TRBJ2-7, with D possibly being TRBD2 (6 bases). With 6 bases removed from V and 4 bases from J, the gap between germline ends came to 19 bases. Germline CDR1 MNHNY, CDR2 SVGAGI (reference sequence). The CDR3 consists of 15 residues. The CDR3 loop reads CASRMDYPGLYEQYF. CDR3 in DNA: TGTGCCAGCAGGATGGACTACCCCGGTTTATACGAGCAGTACTTC.

The chain employs TRBV27 and TRBJ1-3, with 9 positions matching TRBD1. The CDR3 totals 17 residues. J gave up 0 bases and V 2 bases, and 5 bases lay outside the gene matches. CDR1 MNHEY and CDR2 SMNVEV come from the germline V gene (reference sequence). In DNA form, the CDR3 reads TGTGCCAGCAGTTTAGGGACAGGGTTAATCTCTGGAAACACCATATATTTT. Protein sequence: CASSLGTGLISGNTIYF.

This chain uses TRBV30 with TRBJ1-2; no clear D gene. CDR3 size: 12 residues. The germline V gene has CDR1 GTSNPN and CDR2 SVGIG (reference sequence). V lost 0 bases and J 7 bases, leaving 9 bases between the germline ends. The CDR3 coding sequence is TGTGCCTGGAGTGTCGGGAAGGGTGGCTACACCTTC. Translated: CAWSVGKGGYTF.

This clone has just a few counts. V usage is TRBV5-1 and J usage is TRBJ2-1; 14 nucleotides align to TRBD2. The V gene's germline CDR1 is SGHRS and CDR2 YFSETQ. Losses at the gene ends were 3 bases for V and 3 bases for J; bases not matched to a gene: 11. This CDR3 has 19 residues. The CDR3 DNA follows: TGCGCCAGCAGCTCCGGGACTAGCGGGGGCGCATTCATCTACAATGAGCAGTTCTTC. It specifies CASSSGTSGGAFIYNEQFF.

The chain couples TRBV5-6 to TRBJ2-7, with D possibly matching TRBD2 (5 bases). The germline V and J ends were trimmed by 4 bases and 2 bases, with 10 bases remaining between them. The CDR3 consists of 13 residues. CDR1 is SGHDT, CDR2 YYEEEE, per germline. The CDR3, as DNA: TGTGCCAGCAGCCTGACCGGGGCCTACGAGCAGTACTTC. Its protein is CASSLTGAYEQYF.

V and J are TRBV27 and TRBJ2-7; unclear D gene. V was pared by 3 bases and J by 6 bases, with 3 bases between. The germline CDR1 and CDR2 sequences are MNHEY and SMNVEV (reference sequence). The CDR3 is made up of 10 amino acids. CDR3 in amino acids: CASSFLEQYF. CDR3 coding DNA: TGTGCCAGCAGTTTTCTCGAGCAGTACTTC.

The J gene is TRBJ1-2, the V gene TRBV11-2; D may be TRBD1 (6 bases). The CDR3 length is 16 residues. Germline-derived CDR1 and CDR2 are SGHAT and FQNNGV. V lost 6 bases, J lost 4 bases, and 21 bases lay in between. The CDR3 DNA sequence: TGTGCCAGCAGACGCTCTGATACAGGGTTTCTCTATGGCTACACCTTC. This codes for CASRRSDTGFLYGYTF.

As regards this clone: At one of its ends the junction is not consistent with the germline gene, which may arise from a read error. The chain uses TRBV3-1 (or the pseudogene TRBV3-2) and TRBJ1-1; TRBD1 might be the D (6 bases). Germline V gene sequence: CDR1 LGHDT, CDR2 YNNKEL (reference sequence). The CDR3 spans 15 residues. The DNA of the CDR3 is TGTGCCAGCAGCAAAGAGGGGGGGCAGGGCACTGAAGCTTTCTTT. As protein: CASSKEGGQGTEAFF.

The J gene is TRBJ1-3, the V gene TRBV13, with D uncertain. Germline V gene lookup returns CDR1 PRHDT and CDR2 FYEKMQ (reference sequence). V lost 5 bases, J lost 4 bases, and 12 bases lay in between. This CDR3 comprises 14 residues. The CDR3 sequence is CASSQPSPGNTIYF. The CDR3, as DNA: TGTGCCAGCAGCCAACCCAGTCCCGGAAACACCATATATTTT.

The gene calls are TRBV5-1 and TRBJ2-2, with TRBD1 matching over 11 bases. From germline, CDR1 is SGHRS and CDR2 YFSETQ. The CDR3 totals 17 residues. The V segment lost 2 bases and the J segment 1 base; nucleotides outside the gene matches: 4. CDR3 protein: CASSFRDRGWNTGELFF. DNA of the CDR3: TGCGCCAGCAGCTTCCGGGACAGGGGGTGGAACACCGGGGAGCTGTTTTTT.

This clone came up a few times. This chain connects TRBV11-2 to TRBJ1-2; D gene uncertain. Trimming took 3 bases from V and 7 from J, leaving 15 bases between them. The CDR3 has 14 residues. Per germline, CDR1 SGHAT and CDR2 FQNNGV. CDR3 sequence (DNA): TGTGCCAGCAGCTTGCGGGGAAAGACGCGTGGCTACACCTTC. The encoded protein is CASSLRGKTRGYTF. Variable domain in full (rest from reference TRBV11-2 and TRBJ1-2): EAGVAQSPRYKIIEKRQSVAFWCNPISGHATLYWYQQILGQGPKLLIQFQNNGVVDDSQLPKDRFSAERLKGVDSTLKIQPAKLEDSAVYLCASSLRGKTRGYTFGSGTRLTVV.

The DNA for the CDR3 is TGTGCCAGCAGCGTATCAGGGGGCGCGGTAAACACCGGGGAGCTGTTTTTT. Residues: CASSVSGGAVNTGELFF. This chain joins TRBV9 and TRBJ2-2, with TRBD1 matching over 8 bases. CDR1 SGDLS and CDR2 YYNGEE come from the germline V gene. The junction had 7 bases not matched to a gene; V was cut back by 1 base and J by 2 bases. The length of the CDR3 is 17 residues.

This chain connects TRBV6-5 to TRBJ1-1; TRBD1 is a possible D gene (6 bases). This CDR3 has 15 amino acids. The germline gives CDR1 MNHEY, CDR2 SVGAGI. V was trimmed by 9 bases and J by 5 bases, leaving 22 bases between them. CDR3 residues: CASSPKRGMGTEAFF. DNA for the CDR3: TGTGCCAGTAGTCCTAAAAGGGGGATGGGGACTGAAGCTTTCTTT.

The V and J genes are TRBV19 and TRBJ1-2; no clear D. Germline V gene data show CDR1 as LNHDA and CDR2 as SQIVND (reference sequence). V was clipped by 5 bases and J by 4 bases, with 17 bases between them. This CDR3 is built from 15 residues. CDR3 protein: CASSLNDFTLYGYTF. CDR3 nucleotide sequence: TGTGCCAGTAGTTTAAACGACTTTACCCTCTATGGCTACACCTTC.